This TCR beta chain was retrieved from a study of blood T cell repertoires in COVID-19 (dated by TCRdb to 2019 to 2021). With respect to the entire study: The collaborator samples originated in the United States, Italy and Spain and spanned the acute and convalescent phases of COVID-19. Where HLA class I and class II types were available, the types were taken from metadata supplied by the sample provider, not from assay-based typing. The material from the prospective study consisted of cDNA or gDNA derived from T cells, B-cell-depleted T cells, or PBMCs. Samples came from the ongoing ImmuneRACE study (first 160 participants) plus 1,254 subjects from 6 global collaborators. A de-identified subject ID, COVID-19 status, age in years and sex were almost always included in the sample metadata. Subjects who had been exposed to COVID-19, were actively infected with it, or had recovered from it provided the deeply sampled blood TCRbeta repertoires that made up the dataset. The repertoires were released in a freely available public database intended as a resource for research on the immune response to SARS-CoV-2. General findings and caveats noted by the study authors: The quantity of clinical and demographic metadata differed by source and by participant and was supplied without curation.

The germline V gene yields MDHEN for CDR1 and SYDVKM for CDR2. At the junction V is shortened by 6 bases and J by 3 bases, with 11 bases in between. The CDR3 sequence holds 13 residues, the cysteine and phenylalanine included. Only CDR3 DNA remains: 39 bases, in frame from the first base. Each collaborating institution followed its own protocols to collect whole blood in K2EDTA tubes. Collaborator samples were shipped for TCRbeta analysis as frozen whole blood, isolated PBMCs, or DNA extracted from either sample type. The immunoSEQ Assay, a bias-controlled multiplex PCR, was used to amplify TCRbeta CDR3 regions from genomic DNA. The paper's data handling went like this. Nucleated cell counts per sample were estimated from amplification of reference gene primers within the assay. To quantify the absolute abundance of each unique TCRbeta CDR3 rearrangement, sequence reads were collapsed and filtered. For each sample, productive Simpson clonality was calculated as the square root of Simpson's diversity index across productive rearrangements. The immuneACCESS repertoire file appears here via TCRdb, limited to in-frame rearrangements. These files lack a portion of the clones; in checked studies, under half of the deficit traces to unresolved V genes, and the cause of the others is not known. V, J and clone size derive from that table, while D and trimming were established from the DNA sequence. This sample is represented by some 250,000 clones; around 82% of them were singletons. Of the sample, roughly 9.4% falls within the top ten clones.

Comments on this clone: This clone's antigen is unknown. Base-call qualities are not available, and no considerably larger clone is one nucleotide away.

The chain was built from TRBV28 and TRBJ2-5; the D gene is not confidently resolved. The source of this sequence is a man aged 35 to 55 with active or convalescent COVID-19. Sequencing was done on a sample of peripheral blood. The DNA is as follows: TGTGCCAGCAGGCGGTACTTTGAAGAGACCCAGTACTTC. Its translation is CASRRYFEETQYF.